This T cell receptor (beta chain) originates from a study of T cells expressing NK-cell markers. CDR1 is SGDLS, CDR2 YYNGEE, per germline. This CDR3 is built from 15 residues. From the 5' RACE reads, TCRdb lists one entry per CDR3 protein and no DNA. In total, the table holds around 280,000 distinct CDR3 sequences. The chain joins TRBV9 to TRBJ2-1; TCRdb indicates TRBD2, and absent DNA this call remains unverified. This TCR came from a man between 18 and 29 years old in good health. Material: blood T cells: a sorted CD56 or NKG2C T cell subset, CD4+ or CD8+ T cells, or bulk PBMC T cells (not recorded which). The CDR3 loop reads CASSVIAGVGNEQFF.